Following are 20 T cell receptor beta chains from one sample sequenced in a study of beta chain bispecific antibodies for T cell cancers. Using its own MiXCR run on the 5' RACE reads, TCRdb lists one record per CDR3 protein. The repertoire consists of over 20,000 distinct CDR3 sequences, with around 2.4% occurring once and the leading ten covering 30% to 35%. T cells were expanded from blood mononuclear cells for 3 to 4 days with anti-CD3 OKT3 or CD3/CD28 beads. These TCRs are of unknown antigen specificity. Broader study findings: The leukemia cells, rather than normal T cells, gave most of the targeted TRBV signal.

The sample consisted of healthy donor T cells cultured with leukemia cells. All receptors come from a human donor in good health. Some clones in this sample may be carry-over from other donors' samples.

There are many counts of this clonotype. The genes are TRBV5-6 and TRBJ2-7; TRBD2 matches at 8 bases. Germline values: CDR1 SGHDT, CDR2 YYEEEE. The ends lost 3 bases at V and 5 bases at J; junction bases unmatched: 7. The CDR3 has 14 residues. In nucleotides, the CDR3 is TGTGCCAGCAGCTACGGGACTAGTCTCCACGAGCAGTACTTC. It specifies CASSYGTSLHEQYF.

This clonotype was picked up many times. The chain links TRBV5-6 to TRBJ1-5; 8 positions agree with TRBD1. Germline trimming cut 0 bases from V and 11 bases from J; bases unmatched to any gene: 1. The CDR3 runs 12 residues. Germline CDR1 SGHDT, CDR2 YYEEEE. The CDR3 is CASSLGDRTQHF. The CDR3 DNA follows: TGTGCCAGCAGCTTGGGGGACAGGACCCAGCATTTT.

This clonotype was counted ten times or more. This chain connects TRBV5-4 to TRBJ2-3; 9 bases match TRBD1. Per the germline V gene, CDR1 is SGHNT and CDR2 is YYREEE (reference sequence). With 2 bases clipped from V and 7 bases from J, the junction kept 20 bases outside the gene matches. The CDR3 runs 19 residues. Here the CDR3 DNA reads TGTGCCAGCAGCTTAGGCCCCACTCCAACAGGGGGCGCGACTTATACGCAGTATTTT. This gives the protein CASSLGPTPTGGATYTQYF.

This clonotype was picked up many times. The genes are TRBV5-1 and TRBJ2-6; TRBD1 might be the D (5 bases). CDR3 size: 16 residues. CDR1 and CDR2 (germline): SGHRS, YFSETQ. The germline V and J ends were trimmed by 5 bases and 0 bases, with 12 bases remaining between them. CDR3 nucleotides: TGCGCCAGCAGGCCCGACAGCCTCTCTGGGGCCAACGTCCTGACTTTC. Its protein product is CASRPDSLSGANVLTF.

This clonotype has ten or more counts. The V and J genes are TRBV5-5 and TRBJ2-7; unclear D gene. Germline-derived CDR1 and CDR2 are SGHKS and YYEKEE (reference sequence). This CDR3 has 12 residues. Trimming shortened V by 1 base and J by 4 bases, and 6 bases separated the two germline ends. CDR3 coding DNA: TGTGCCAGCAGCTTGACCGGGTACGAGCAGTACTTC. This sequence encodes CASSLTGYEQYF. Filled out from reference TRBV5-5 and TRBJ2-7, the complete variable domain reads DAGVTQSPTHLIKTRGQQVTLRCSPISGHKSVSWYQQVLGQGPQFIFQYYEKEERGRGNFPDRFSARQFPNYSSELNVNALLLGDSALYLCASSLTGYEQYFGPGTRLTVT.

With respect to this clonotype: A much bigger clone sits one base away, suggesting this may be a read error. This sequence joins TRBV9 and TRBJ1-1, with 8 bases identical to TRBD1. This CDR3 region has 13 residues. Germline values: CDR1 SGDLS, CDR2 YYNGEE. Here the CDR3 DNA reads TGTGCCAGCAGCGTCGACAGGGGTACTGAAGCTCTCTTT. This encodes CASSVDRGTEALF.

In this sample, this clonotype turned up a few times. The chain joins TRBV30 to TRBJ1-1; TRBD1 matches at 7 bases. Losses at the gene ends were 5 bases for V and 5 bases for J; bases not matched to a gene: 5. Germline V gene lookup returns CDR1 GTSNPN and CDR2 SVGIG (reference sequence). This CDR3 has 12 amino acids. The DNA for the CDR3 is TGTGCCTGGGGGAGGGGGCTTACTGAAGCTTTCTTT. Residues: CAWGRGLTEAFF.

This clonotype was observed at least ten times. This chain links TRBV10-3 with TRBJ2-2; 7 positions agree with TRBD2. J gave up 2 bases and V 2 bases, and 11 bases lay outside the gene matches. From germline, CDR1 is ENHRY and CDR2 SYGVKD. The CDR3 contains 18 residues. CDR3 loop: CAISEERGGGFNTGELFF. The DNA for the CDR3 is TGTGCCATCAGTGAGGAAAGGGGCGGGGGATTTAACACCGGGGAGCTGTTTTTT.

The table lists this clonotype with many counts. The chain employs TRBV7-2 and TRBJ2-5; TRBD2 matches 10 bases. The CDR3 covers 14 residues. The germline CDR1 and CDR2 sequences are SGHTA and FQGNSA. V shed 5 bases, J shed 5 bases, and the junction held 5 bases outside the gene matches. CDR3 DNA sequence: TGTGCCAGCAGCCCCTTTAGCGGGGGGGAGACCCAGTACTTC. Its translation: CASSPFSGGETQYF.

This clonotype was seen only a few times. The CDR3 DNA reads as TGTGCCAGCAGTCTATTGGGGCATTCGTCGGTAGCAGATACGCAGTATTTT. Amino acid sequence: CASSLLGHSSVADTQYF. This chain connects TRBV6-1 to TRBJ2-3, with a weak D call TRBD1 (5 bases). CDR1 and CDR2 from the germline V gene are MNHNS and SASEGT. Trimming shortened V by 5 bases and J by 4 bases, and 22 bases separated the two germline ends. The CDR3 runs 17 residues.

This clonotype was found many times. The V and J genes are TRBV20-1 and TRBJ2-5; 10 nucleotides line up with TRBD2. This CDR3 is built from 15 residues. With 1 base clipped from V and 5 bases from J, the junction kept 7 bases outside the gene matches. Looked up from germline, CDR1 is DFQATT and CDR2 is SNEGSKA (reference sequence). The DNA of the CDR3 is TGCAGTGCTAGAGTGGGGACTAGCGCTTTGGAGACCCAGTACTTC. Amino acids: CSARVGTSALETQYF.

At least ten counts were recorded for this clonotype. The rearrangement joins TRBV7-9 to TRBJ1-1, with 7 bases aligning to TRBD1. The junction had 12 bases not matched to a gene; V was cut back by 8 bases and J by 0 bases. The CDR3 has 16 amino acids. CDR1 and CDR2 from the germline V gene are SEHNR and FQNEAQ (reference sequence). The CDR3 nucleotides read TGTGCCAGCTCCAACCAGGGGGTCCTTATGAACACTGAAGCTTTCTTT. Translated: CASSNQGVLMNTEAFF. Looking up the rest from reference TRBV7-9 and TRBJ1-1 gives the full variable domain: DTGVSQNPRHKITKRGQNVTFRCDPISEHNRLYWYRQTLGQGPEFLTYFQNEAQLEKSRLLSDRFSAERPKGSFSTLEIQRTEQGDSAMYLCASSNQGVLMNTEAFFGQGTRLTVV.

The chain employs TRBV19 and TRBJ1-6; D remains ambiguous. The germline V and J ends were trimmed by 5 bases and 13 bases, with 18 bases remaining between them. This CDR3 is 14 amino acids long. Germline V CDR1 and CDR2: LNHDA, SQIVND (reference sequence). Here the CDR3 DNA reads TGTGCCAGTAGTTCCGATAACCGGCCTGGCCCCCTCCACTTT. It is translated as CASSSDNRPGPLHF.

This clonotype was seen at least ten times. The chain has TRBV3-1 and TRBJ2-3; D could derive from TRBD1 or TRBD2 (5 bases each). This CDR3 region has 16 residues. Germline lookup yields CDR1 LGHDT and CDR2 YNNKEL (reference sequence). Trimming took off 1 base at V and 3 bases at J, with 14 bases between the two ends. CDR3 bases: TGTGCCAGCAGCCAAGGATGGGACGGTGCTACAGATACGCAGTATTTT. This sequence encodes CASSQGWDGATDTQYF.

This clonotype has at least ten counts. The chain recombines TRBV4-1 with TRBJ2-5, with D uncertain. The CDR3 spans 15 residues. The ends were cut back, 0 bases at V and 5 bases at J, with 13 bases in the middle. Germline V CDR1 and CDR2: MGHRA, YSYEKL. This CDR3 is CASSQDLTARETQYF. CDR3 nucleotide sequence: TGCGCCAGCAGCCAAGATTTAACGGCGAGGGAGACCCAGTACTTC.

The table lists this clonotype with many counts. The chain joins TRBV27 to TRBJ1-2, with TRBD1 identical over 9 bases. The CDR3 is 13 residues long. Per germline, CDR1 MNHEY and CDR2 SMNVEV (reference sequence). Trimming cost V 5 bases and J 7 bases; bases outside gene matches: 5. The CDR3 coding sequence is TGTGCCAGCAGTCCGGGACAGGGTTCTGGCTACACCTTC. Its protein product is CASSPGQGSGYTF.

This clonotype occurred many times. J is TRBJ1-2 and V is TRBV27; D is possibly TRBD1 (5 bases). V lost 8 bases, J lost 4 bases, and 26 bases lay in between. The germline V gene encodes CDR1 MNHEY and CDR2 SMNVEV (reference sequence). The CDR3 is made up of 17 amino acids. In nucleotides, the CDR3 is TGTGCCAGCGGGCCTTCACAGGACGCACTACCTTTCTATGGCTACACCTTC. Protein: CASGPSQDALPFYGYTF.

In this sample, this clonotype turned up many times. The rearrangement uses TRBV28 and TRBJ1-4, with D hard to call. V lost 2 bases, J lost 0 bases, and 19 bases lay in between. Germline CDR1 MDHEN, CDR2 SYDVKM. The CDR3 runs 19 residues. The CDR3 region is CASSLPSYNEPATNEKLFF. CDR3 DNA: TGTGCCAGCAGTTTACCTTCATATAACGAACCCGCAACTAATGAAAAACTGTTTTTT. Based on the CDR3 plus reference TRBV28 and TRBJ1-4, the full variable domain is DVKVTQSSRYLVKRTGEKVFLECVQDMDHENMFWYRQDPGLGLRLIYFSYDVKMKEKGDIPEGYSVSREKKERFSLILESASTNQTSMYLCASSLPSYNEPATNEKLFFGSGTQLSVL.

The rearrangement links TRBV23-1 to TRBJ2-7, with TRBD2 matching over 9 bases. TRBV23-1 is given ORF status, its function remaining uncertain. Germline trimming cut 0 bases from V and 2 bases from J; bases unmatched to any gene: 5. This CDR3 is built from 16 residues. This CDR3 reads CASSQSRAGGPYEQYF. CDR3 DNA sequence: TGCGCCAGCAGTCAATCAAGAGCGGGGGGCCCCTACGAGCAGTACTTC.

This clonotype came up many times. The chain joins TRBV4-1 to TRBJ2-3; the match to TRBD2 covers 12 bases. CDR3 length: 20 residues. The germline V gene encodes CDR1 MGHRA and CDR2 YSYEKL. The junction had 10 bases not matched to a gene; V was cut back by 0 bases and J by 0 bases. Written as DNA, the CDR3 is TGCGCCAGCAGCCAAGATGCACTAGCGGGGGGCGAACCTAGCACAGATACGCAGTATTTT. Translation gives CASSQDALAGGEPSTDTQYF.